This T cell receptor (beta chain) derives from a study of PD-1 blockade in classical Hodgkin lymphoma. For this clone: Antigen: not known.

All trial patients relapsed after autologous stem cell transplantation. The patients, who had relapsed/refractory classical Hodgkin lymphoma, achieved best responses of complete response, partial response or progressive disease. TCRdb's copy holds only in-frame clones and misses some; the assay was immunoSEQ multiplex PCR. The sample holds more than 90,000 clones; approximately 90% are singletons and the top ten take under 8%. Study-level points and caveats: Exclusion removed patients who began nivolumab under 1 year after ASCT. Repertoire difference causes, possibly disease activity or prior therapy, remain undefined. Newly diagnosed and completely responding patients shared comparable baseline diversity.

The CDR3 extends over 19 amino acids. The ends were cut back, 4 bases at V and 2 bases at J, with 23 bases in the middle. CDR1 is MGHRA and CDR2 is YSYEKL in the germline V gene. Sequencing used peripheral blood mononuclear cells (PBMCs), obtained before the second cycle of nivolumab. This sequence was found in a human donor with classical Hodgkin lymphoma. V is TRBV4-1 and J is TRBJ2-2; D might be TRBD2 (7 bases). The CDR3 bases are TGCGCCAGCAGCCCTGAGGGGGGCTTCGAGCGGGATAACACCGGGGAGCTGTTTTTT. This gives the protein CASSPEGGFERDNTGELFF.